Listed below are T cell receptor beta chains from one sample, sequenced in a study of beta chain features in type 1 diabetes. This table comes from immunoSEQ multiplex PCR, and its TCRdb copy is limited to in-frame clones, with some not included. The table has about 38,000 clones, around 64% seen once. Sequencing was done on a sample of Tregs from blood. The receptors stem from a woman aged 25-40 years in good health. The conserved cysteine and the conserved F or W are not part of the CDR3 here. Fields, in order: V gene, clone size, CDR3 protein. The size of a clone is reported for some rows only, either as once, few or many, or as a class for expanded clones.

TRBV30	-	AWSKGLAGGRADTQY
TRBV30	-	AWSRTTGTSSIQY
TRBV7-3	few	ASSFMEMDTQY
TRBV5-1	-	ASSLGEGKDTQY
TRBV5-1	-	ASSLGLALDTQY
TRBV7-2	once	ASSRRGGALRGYT
TRBV12-5	-	ASGAGTSVYNEQF
TRBV6-1	-	ASRDIYGYT
TRBV7-2	few	ASSRGSGVNEQF
TRBV7-8	-	ASSLTSDSPLH
TRBV7-9	few	ASSLEEGKAF
TRBV12-5	few	ASGSISGRALNEQF
TRBV7-9	-	ASSSDRDGEKLF
TRBV29-1	once	SVQVTEQF
TRBV7-3	-	ASSLAGANEQF
TRBV19	-	ASSLGLAELYEQY
TRBV6-5	-	ASMVGGVYNEQF
TRBV7-2	few	ASSLLAYNEQF
TRBV5-1	-	ASTLYNTGELF
TRBV7-9	-	ASRGWTDTQY
TRBV20-1	-	SANREQQF
TRBV6-5	-	ASSYADSSGNTIY
TRBV11-3	few	ASSLGSSNEQF
TRBV7-9	-	ASSLVPGLTGELF
TRBV27	-	ASSRPGGNSPLH
TRBV7-2	-	ASSLGGFYGYT
TRBV19	-	ASSYNRDEQF
TRBV9	-	ASSPYGTGGLMNTEAF
TRBV7-3	-	ASSLRGGAAYEQY
TRBV7-2	-	ASSLMSGTGSYNEQF
TRBV7-7	-	ASSLGLAFDEQF
TRBV19	-	ASSPLGLAGGQNEQF
TRBV4-3	few	ASSQSGRDQETQY
TRBV10-3	medium-sized	AISESGAGGPDEQF
TRBV11-2	-	ASSFNLAGVYGGELF
TRBV28	few	ASRWTARQGRETQY
TRBV5-1	-	ASSLGGGTDTQY
TRBV6-1	-	ASSGRLAEDNEQF
TRBV4-3	-	ASSQMTVNEQF
TRBV30	-	ACLAGPTQY
TRBV21-1	-	ASSKALPWTSGSWGEQF
TRBV12-5	-	ASGPGTSGTWIPEQF
TRBV7-3	-	ASSWGLAESSTDTQY
TRBV7-9	-	ASSRGGAEPQH
TRBV2	once	ASKETSGSRCG
TRBV14	-	ASSQGLILPYEQY